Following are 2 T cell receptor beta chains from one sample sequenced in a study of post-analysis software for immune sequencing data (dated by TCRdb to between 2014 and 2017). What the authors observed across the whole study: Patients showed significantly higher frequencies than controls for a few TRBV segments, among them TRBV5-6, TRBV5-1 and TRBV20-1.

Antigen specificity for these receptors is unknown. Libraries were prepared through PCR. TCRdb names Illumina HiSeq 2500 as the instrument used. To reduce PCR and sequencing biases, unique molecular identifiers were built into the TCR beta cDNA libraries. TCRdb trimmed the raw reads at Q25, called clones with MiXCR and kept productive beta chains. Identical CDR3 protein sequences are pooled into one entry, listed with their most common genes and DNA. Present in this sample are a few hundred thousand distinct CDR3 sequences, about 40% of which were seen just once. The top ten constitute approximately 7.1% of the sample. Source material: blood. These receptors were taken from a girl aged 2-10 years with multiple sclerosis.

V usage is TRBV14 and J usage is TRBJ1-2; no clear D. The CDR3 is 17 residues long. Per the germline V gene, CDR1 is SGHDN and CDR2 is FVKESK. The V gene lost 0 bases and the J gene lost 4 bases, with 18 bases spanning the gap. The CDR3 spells CASSQDQTSALGYGYTF. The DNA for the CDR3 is TGTGCCAGCAGCCAAGATCAGACCTCGGCACTGGGCTATGGCTACACCTTC. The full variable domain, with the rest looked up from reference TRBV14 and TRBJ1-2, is EAGVTQFPSHSVIEKGQTVTLRCDPISGHDNLYWYRRVMGKEIKFLLHFVKESKQDESGMPNNRFLAERTGGTYSTLKVQPAELEDSGVYFCASSQDQTSALGYGYTFGSGTRLTVV.

CDR3 in DNA: TGTGCCAGCAGCCAATGGGGCGGGGGGCCGGCAGATACGCAGTATTTT. Translated, it gives CASSQWGGGPADTQYF. This chain joins TRBV3-1 and TRBJ2-3; 8 bases fit TRBD2. The CDR3 runs to 16 residues. Germline V gene lookup returns CDR1 LGHDT and CDR2 YNNKEL (reference sequence). Trimming took 2 bases from V and 4 from J; bases not matched to a gene: 8.